A single sample gave rise to the 15 T cell receptor beta chains below, sequenced in a study of OX40 agonist ivuxolimab in advanced cancers. Sequenced by immunoSEQ multiplex PCR; TCRdb stores in-frame clones only, minus some. The table has tens of thousands of clones, roughly 85% seen once. Sequencing used CD4+ or CD8+ T cells sorted from blood, obtained in a trial of the OX40 agonist ivuxolimab. The receptors stem from an adult with an advanced solid tumor such as melanoma, head and neck, liver or kidney cancer.

This chain joins TRBV2 and TRBJ1-2, with TRBD1 as a possible D gene (5 bases). The germline gives CDR1 SNHLY, CDR2 FYNNEI. Trimming stripped 4 bases from V and 4 bases from J, with 7 bases between. The length of the CDR3 is 12 residues. The CDR3 DNA sequence: TGTGCCAGCAGTGCGGACACCTATGGCTACACCTTC. Residues: CASSADTYGYTF. Filled out from reference TRBV2 and TRBJ1-2, the complete variable domain reads EPEVTQTPSHQVTQMGQEVILRCVPISNHLYFYWYRQILGQKVEFLVSFYNNEISEKSEIFDDQFSVERPDGSNFTLKIRSTKLEDSAMYFCASSADTYGYTFGSGTRLTVV.

This clone has a single count. The V call is TRBV21-1, the J call TRBJ1-2; TRBD1 reflects the table's D call only, with no check against the DNA. TRBV21-1 is termed a pseudogene. The CDR3 runs to 14 residues. The CDR3 loop reads CASGRDRGNYGYTF. The CDR3 DNA sequence: TGTGCCAGCGGACGGGACAGGGGAAACTATGGCTACACCTTC.

The rearrangement uses TRBV6-5 and TRBJ1-3; 8 nucleotides line up with TRBD1. There are 11 residues in the CDR3. Trimming took 4 bases from V and 14 from J; bases not matched to a gene: 4. Germline V gene data show CDR1 as MNHEY and CDR2 as SVGAGI. The CDR3 here is CASSSGGPVYF. The CDR3 bases are TGTGCCAGCAGTTCAGGGGGCCCCGTATATTTT.

This chain links TRBV7-8 with TRBJ1-5; TRBD1 agrees at 7 bases. Germline CDR1 and CDR2: SGHVS and FQNEAQ. V was clipped by 0 bases and J by 4 bases; unmatched bases: 3. This CDR3 contains 15 residues. CDR3 sequence (DNA): TGTGCCAGCAGCTTAGCGGGGGGACAGAATCAGCCCCAGCATTTT. Protein product: CASSLAGGQNQPQHF. Full variable domain (rest looked up from reference TRBV7-8 and TRBJ1-5): GAGVSQSPRYKVAKRGQDVALRCDPISGHVSLFWYQQALGQGPEFLTYFQNEAQLDKSGLPSDRFFAERPEGSVSTLKIQRTQQEDSAVYLCASSLAGGQNQPQHFGDGTRLSIL.

V gene TRBV9 combines with J gene TRBJ1-2; perhaps TRBD1 as D (5 bases). V was clipped by 3 bases and J by 6 bases, with 15 bases between them. In germline, CDR1 is SGDLS, CDR2 YYNGEE. The CDR3 sequence is 14 residues long. The CDR3 nucleotides read TGTGCCAGCAGCGCGAATGTCAGGGCGGATGGCTACACCTTC. Translating gives CASSANVRADGYTF.

The chain recombines TRBV21-1 with TRBJ2-7. TRBV21-1 is a listed pseudogene. CDR3 length: 14 amino acids. CDR3 loop: CASSKALDGAEQYF. CDR3 DNA sequence: TGTGCCAGCAGCAAAGCCCTCGACGGGGCCGAGCAGTACTTC.

The chain has TRBV18 and TRBJ1-5; maybe TRBD1 (5 bases). This CDR3 has 13 amino acids. Germline V gene lookup returns CDR1 KGHSH and CDR2 LQKENI. V lost 2 bases, J lost 4 bases, and 6 bases lay in between. CDR3 loop: CASSPEGNQPQHF. CDR3 nucleotide sequence: TGTGCCAGCTCACCAGAGGGGAATCAGCCCCAGCATTTT.

The chain combines TRBV5-5 with TRBJ2-7; 9 bases align to TRBD1. Germline CDR1 is SGHKS and CDR2 is YYEKEE (reference sequence). The CDR3 is 15 residues long. J was trimmed by 4 bases and V by 3 bases; bases with no gene match: 8. CDR3 sequence (DNA): TGTGCCAGCAGCTCCCCGGGACAGGGAAAATACGAGCAGTACTTC. The encoded protein is CASSSPGQGKYEQYF.

The V call is TRBV5-1, the J call TRBJ1-2; perhaps TRBD1 as D (5 bases). CDR3 length equals 17 residues. Germline-derived CDR1 and CDR2 are SGHRS and YFSETQ. Trimming cost V 0 bases and J 4 bases, with 19 bases left between them. The CDR3 spells CASSLEEPNRSLYGYTF. DNA for the CDR3: TGCGCCAGCAGCTTGGAAGAGCCAAACAGGAGTCTCTATGGCTACACCTTC.

V usage is TRBV10-3 and J usage is TRBJ1-2; 11 nucleotides agree with TRBD1. The germline gives CDR1 ENHRY, CDR2 SYGVKD. The CDR3 is 14 residues long. Trimming at V came to 6 bases and at J to 3 bases, leaving 3 bases not matched to a gene. CDR3 in amino acids: CAISGQGADYGYTF. The CDR3 DNA sequence: TGTGCCATCAGCGGACAGGGGGCGGACTATGGCTACACCTTC.

The chain combines TRBV25-1 with TRBJ2-5; D might be TRBD1 (5 bases). The assigned J gene may be wrong: the sequence end matches TRBJ2-7 better. The CDR3 length is 15 residues. Germline CDR1 is MGHDK and CDR2 is SYGVNS. CDR3 coding DNA: TGTGCCAGCAGTGAATGTCGGCAGGGTAGGGGCGAGCAGTACTTC. Amino acids: CASSECRQGRGEQYF.

V is TRBV7-6 and J is TRBJ2-5, with 14 bases lining up with TRBD2. The CDR3 contains 17 residues. Germline V CDR1 and CDR2: SGHVS, FNYEAQ. Trimming cost V 4 bases and J 2 bases; bases outside gene matches: 6. The CDR3 protein is CASSSGLAGARQETQYF. The CDR3 bases are TGTGCCAGCAGCTCGGGACTAGCGGGGGCCAGACAAGAGACCCAGTACTTC.

The rearrangement links TRBV6-5 to TRBJ2-2, with unresolved D. This CDR3 has 15 residues. Germline-derived CDR1 and CDR2 are MNHEY and SVGAGI. V was cut by 3 bases and J by 0 bases, with 8 bases left in between. CDR3 sequence (DNA): TGTGCCAGCAGTTATTCAGGCTCGAACACCGGGGAGCTGTTTTTT. Amino acid sequence: CASSYSGSNTGELFF.

The J gene is TRBJ2-3, the V gene TRBV5-1; D is unclear. The CDR3 loop spans 12 amino acids. Germline CDR1 reads SGHRS; CDR2 reads YFSETQ. Trimming shortened V by 4 bases and J by 2 bases, and 5 bases separated the two germline ends. The CDR3 sequence: CASSTTTDTQYF. The CDR3 DNA sequence: TGCGCCAGCAGCACTACCACAGATACGCAGTATTTT.

This clone turned up a few times. This rearrangement joins TRBV6-6 to TRBJ1-5, with D possibly TRBD1 on 5 matching bases. Trimming removed 7 bases from V and 2 bases from J, with 15 bases in between. CDR1 is MNHNY and CDR2 is SVGAGI in the germline V gene (reference sequence). The CDR3 totals 15 residues. The CDR3 loop reads CASTLTTGGNQPQHF. The DNA of the CDR3 is TGTGCCAGCACCCTCACGACGGGGGGCAATCAGCCCCAGCATTTT.